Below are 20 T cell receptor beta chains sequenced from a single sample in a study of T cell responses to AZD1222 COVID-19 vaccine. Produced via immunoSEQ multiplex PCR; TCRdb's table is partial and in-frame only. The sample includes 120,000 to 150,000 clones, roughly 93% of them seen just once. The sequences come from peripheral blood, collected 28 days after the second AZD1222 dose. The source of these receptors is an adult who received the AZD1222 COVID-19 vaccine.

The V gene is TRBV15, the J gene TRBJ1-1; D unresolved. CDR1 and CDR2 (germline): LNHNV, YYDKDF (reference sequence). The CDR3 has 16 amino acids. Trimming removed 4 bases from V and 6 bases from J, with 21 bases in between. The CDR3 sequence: CATSTPPGGGSPEAFF. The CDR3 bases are TGTGCCACCAGCACTCCTCCCGGAGGCGGGTCACCTGAAGCTTTCTTT.

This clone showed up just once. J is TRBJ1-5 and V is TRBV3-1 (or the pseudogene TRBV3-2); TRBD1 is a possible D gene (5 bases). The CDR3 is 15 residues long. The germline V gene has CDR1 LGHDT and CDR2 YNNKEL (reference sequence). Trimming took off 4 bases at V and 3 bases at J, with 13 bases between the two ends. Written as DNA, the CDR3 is TGTGCCAGCAGCCGGCGGACCGGGGCCAATCAGCCCCAGCATTTT. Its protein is CASSRRTGANQPQHF.

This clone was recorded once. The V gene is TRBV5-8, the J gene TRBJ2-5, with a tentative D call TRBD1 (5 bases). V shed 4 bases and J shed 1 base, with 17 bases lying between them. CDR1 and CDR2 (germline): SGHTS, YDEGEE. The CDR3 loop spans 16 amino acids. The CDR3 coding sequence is TGTGCCAGCAGCGGGAAGGGGTCCCGAACCCAAGAGACCCAGTACTTC. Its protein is CASSGKGSRTQETQYF.

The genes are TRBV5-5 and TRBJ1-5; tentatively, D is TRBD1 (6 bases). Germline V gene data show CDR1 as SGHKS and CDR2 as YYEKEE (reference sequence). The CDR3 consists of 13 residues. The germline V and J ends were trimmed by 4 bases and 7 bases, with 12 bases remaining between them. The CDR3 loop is CASSLRGLQPQHF. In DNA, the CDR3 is TGTGCCAGCAGCCTCCGGGGGCTCCAGCCCCAGCATTTT.

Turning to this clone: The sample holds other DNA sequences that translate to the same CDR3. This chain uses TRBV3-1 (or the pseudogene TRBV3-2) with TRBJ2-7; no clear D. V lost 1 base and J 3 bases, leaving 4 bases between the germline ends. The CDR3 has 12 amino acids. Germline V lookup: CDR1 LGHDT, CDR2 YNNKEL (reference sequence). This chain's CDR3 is CASSQARYEQYF. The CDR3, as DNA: TGTGCCAGCAGCCAAGCGCGCTACGAGCAGTACTTC.

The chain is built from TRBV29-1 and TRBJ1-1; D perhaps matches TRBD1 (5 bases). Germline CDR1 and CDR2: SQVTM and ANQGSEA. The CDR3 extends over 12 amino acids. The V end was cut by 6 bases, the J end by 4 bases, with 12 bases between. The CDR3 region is CSVGGGLTEAFF. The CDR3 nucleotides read TGCAGCGTGGGTGGGGGACTCACTGAAGCTTTCTTT.

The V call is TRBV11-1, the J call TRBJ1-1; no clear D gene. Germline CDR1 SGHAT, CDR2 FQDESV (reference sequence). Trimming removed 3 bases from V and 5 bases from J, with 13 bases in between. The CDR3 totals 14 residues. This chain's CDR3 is CASSFDLLGTEAFF. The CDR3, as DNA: TGTGCCAGCAGCTTTGATCTATTGGGGACTGAAGCTTTCTTT. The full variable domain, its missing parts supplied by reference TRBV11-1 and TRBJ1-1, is EAEVAQSPRYKITEKSQAVAFWCDPISGHATLYWYRQILGQGPELLVQFQDESVVDDSQLPKDRFSAERLKGVDSTLKIQPAELGDSAMYLCASSFDLLGTEAFFGQGTRLTVV.

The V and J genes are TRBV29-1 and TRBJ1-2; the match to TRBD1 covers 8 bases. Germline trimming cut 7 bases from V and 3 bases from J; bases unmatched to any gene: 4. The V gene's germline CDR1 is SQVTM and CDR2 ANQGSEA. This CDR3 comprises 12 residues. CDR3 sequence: CSGAQGDYGYTF. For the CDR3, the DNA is TGCAGCGGGGCACAGGGGGACTATGGCTACACCTTC.

The CDR3 coding sequence is TGTGCCAGCAGCTCGACAGGGGGCCGATACAATGAGCAGTTCTTC. Protein sequence: CASSSTGGRYNEQFF. This rearrangement joins TRBV7-2 to TRBJ2-1; TRBD1 matches at 10 bases. Trimming took 4 bases from V and 4 from J; bases not matched to a gene: 4. Germline V gene data show CDR1 as SGHTA and CDR2 as FQGNSA. The length of the CDR3 is 15 residues.

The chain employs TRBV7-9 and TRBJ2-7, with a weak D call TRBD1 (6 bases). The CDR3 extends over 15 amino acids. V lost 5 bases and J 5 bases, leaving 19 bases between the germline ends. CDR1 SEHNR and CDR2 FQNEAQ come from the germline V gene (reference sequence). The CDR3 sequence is CASSTTQGMSNEQYF. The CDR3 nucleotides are TGTGCCAGCAGCACGACTCAGGGGATGAGCAACGAGCAGTACTTC.

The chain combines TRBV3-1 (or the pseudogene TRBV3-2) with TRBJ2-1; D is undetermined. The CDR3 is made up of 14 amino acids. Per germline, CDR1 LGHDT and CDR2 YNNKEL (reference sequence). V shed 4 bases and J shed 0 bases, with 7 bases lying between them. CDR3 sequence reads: CASSPAPSYNEQFF. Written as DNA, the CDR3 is TGTGCCAGCAGCCCTGCGCCCTCCTACAATGAGCAGTTCTTC.

The CDR3 here is CASSDRGGPRVRGYTF. CDR3 bases: TGTGCCAGCAGTGACCGGGGAGGCCCCAGGGTTAGGGGCTACACCTTC. The chain has TRBV6-4 and TRBJ1-2; a weak D match, TRBD1 (5 bases). The CDR3 has 16 amino acids. CDR1 is MRHNA and CDR2 is SNTAGT in the germline V gene. V was pared by 2 bases and J by 8 bases, with 21 bases between.

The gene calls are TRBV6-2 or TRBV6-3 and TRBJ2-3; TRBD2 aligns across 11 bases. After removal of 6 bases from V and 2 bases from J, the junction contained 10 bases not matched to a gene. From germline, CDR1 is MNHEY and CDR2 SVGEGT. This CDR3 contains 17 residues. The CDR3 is CASSPGTSGLITDTQYF. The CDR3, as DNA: TGTGCCAGCAGCCCAGGGACTAGCGGACTCATCACAGATACGCAGTATTTT.

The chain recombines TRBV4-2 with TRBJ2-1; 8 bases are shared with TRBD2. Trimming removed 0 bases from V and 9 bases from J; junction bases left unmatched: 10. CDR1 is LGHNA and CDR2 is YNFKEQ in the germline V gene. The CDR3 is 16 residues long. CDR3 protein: CASSQDWSGSGLEQFF. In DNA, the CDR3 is TGTGCCAGCAGCCAAGATTGGAGCGGGAGTGGTCTTGAGCAGTTCTTC.

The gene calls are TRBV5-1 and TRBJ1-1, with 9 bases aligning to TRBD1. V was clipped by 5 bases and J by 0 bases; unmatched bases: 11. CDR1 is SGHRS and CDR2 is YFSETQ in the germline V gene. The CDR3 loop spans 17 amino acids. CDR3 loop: CASSSPGTGTMNTEAFF. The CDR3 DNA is TGCGCCAGCAGTTCCCCCGGGACAGGGACCATGAACACTGAAGCTTTCTTT.

In DNA form, the CDR3 reads TGTGCCAGCAGCGCAGACACTTACAATGAGCAGTTCTTC. Translation gives CASSADTYNEQFF. This chain links TRBV9 with TRBJ2-1; D unclear. The CDR3 has 13 residues. CDR1 SGDLS and CDR2 YYNGEE come from the germline V gene. Between the trimmed V and J ends, which lost 3 bases and 4 bases, there was a span of 8 bases.

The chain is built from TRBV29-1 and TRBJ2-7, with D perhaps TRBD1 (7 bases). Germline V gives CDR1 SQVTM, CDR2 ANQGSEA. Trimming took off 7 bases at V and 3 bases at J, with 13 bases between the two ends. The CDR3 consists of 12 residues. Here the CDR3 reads CSGAGQNYEQYF. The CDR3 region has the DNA TGCAGCGGTGCGGGACAGAACTACGAGCAGTACTTC.

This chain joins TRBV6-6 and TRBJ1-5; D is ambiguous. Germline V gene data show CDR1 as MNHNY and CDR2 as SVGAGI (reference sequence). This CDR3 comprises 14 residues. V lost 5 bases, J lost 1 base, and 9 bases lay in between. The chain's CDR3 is CASSPISSNQPQHF. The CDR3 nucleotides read TGTGCCAGCAGTCCCATTTCGAGCAATCAGCCCCAGCATTTT.

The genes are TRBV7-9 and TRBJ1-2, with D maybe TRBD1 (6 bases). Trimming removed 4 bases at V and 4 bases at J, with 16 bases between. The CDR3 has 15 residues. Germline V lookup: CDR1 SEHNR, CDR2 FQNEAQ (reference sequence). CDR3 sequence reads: CASSSPSPGVYGYTF. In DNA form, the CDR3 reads TGTGCCAGCAGCTCGCCCTCCCCAGGGGTCTATGGCTACACCTTC.

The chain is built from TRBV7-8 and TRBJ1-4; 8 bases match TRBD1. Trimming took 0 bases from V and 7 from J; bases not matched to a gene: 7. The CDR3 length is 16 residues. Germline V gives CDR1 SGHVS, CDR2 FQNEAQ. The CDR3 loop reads CASSLAGDRGGEKLFF. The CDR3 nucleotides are TGTGCCAGCAGCTTAGCGGGAGACAGGGGTGGTGAAAAACTGTTTTTT.